This TCR beta chain was observed in a study of blood T cell repertoires in COVID-19. The V and J ends lost 1 base and 8 bases respectively, with 11 bases between them. The CDR3 covers 13 residues. Germline CDR1 SGHAT, CDR2 FQNNGV. Method: immunoSEQ multiplex PCR; TCRdb's copy keeps in-frame clones and lacks some. The sample records about 170,000 clones, around 90% being singletons. Sequencing was done on a sample of peripheral blood. The receptor's source is a man between 60 and 70 years old with acute or convalescent COVID-19. The rearrangement joins TRBV11-2 to TRBJ1-2; D gene uncertain. The CDR3 bases are TGTGCCAGCAGCTTAGGGCCTAGGAGCGGCTACACCTTC. Translated, it gives CASSLGPRSGYTF.